Listed here are 21 T cell receptor beta chains from one sample, sequenced in a study of T cell repertoires in cytomegalovirus infection. Using its own MiXCR run on the reads, TCRdb lists one record per CDR3 protein. This sample carries about 51,000 distinct CDR3 sequences, 20% to 25% of them seen once, and the ten largest clones take approximately 26%. Antigens of these TCRs are unknown. The source material was CD8+ T cells from cultured PBMCs, sampled from culture after CMV antigen stimulation. These receptors were taken from a human donor in good health (CMV status not recorded). Some clones in this sample may be carry-over from other donors' samples.

The gene calls are TRBV23-1 and TRBJ2-6; the D gene is possibly TRBD2 (5 bases). TRBV23-1 is marked as an open reading frame, function uncertain. CDR3 length: 19 residues. V lost 2 bases to trimming and J lost 0 bases, with 17 bases between them. CDR3 coding DNA: TGCGCCAGCAGTCAAGGGAGCCTACGGGCCCACTCTGGGGCCAACGTCCTGACTTTC. This gives the protein CASSQGSLRAHSGANVLTF.

This clonotype came up a few times. V is TRBV7-9 and J is TRBJ2-1, with D possibly matching TRBD2 (6 bases). CDR1 and CDR2 (germline): SEHNR, FQNEAQ (reference sequence). The CDR3 covers 13 residues. The ends were cut back, 7 bases at V and 4 bases at J, with 11 bases in the middle. CDR3 sequence reads: CASTIGGYNEQFF. CDR3 nucleotide sequence: TGTGCCAGCACCATCGGGGGTTACAATGAGCAGTTCTTC.

By its share, this clonotype is medium-sized (0.01 to 0.1%). J is TRBJ2-1 and V is TRBV10-3; D perhaps matches TRBD2 (5 bases). The length of the CDR3 is 15 residues. Germline-derived CDR1 and CDR2 are ENHRY and SYGVKD. The V and J ends lost 1 base and 1 base respectively, with 8 bases between them. CDR3 coding DNA: TGTGCCATCAGTGAGTTGGAGCGGTCCTACAATGAGCAGTTCTTC. It encodes CAISELERSYNEQFF.

Comments on this clonotype: The conserved phenylalanine or tryptophan is not found at the CDR3 terminus, so this likely reflects a read error. The chain links TRBV19 to TRBJ1-1; D call uncertain. V was clipped by 9 bases and J by 4 bases, with 9 bases between them. This CDR3 comprises 11 residues. Germline V gene lookup returns CDR1 LNHDA and CDR2 SQIVND (reference sequence). The CDR3 bases are TGTGCCAGCGATGCGGGCACTGAAGCTTTCTTA. The encoded protein is CASDAGTEAFL.

The V call is TRBV11-1, the J call TRBJ1-1, with a possible D match to TRBD1 (5 bases). This CDR3 has 16 residues. The ends were cut back, 5 bases at V and 2 bases at J, with 18 bases in the middle. CDR1 and CDR2 (germline): SGHAT, FQDESV (reference sequence). This CDR3 is CASSLRPGRTNTEAFF. In nucleotides, the CDR3 is TGTGCCAGCAGCCTAAGACCGGGACGGACAAACACTGAAGCTTTCTTT. Combining the CDR3 with reference TRBV11-1 and TRBJ1-1 gives the whole variable domain EAEVAQSPRYKITEKSQAVAFWCDPISGHATLYWYRQILGQGPELLVQFQDESVVDDSQLPKDRFSAERLKGVDSTLKIQPAELGDSAMYLCASSLRPGRTNTEAFFGQGTRLTVV.

The sample holds a few counts of this clonotype. The V gene is TRBV4-1, the J gene TRBJ1-2; 10 bases map to TRBD1. Germline V gene data show CDR1 as MGHRA and CDR2 as YSYEKL. V trimming: 5 bases; J trimming: 4 bases; junction bases outside the gene matches: 7. The CDR3 sequence is 15 residues long. CDR3 bases: TGCGCCAGCAGCACCCGACAGGGGGCCAGCTATGGCTACACCTTC. It yields the protein CASSTRQGASYGYTF.

This clonotype was picked up a small number of times. This chain links TRBV4-2 with TRBJ1-6; 8 nucleotides match TRBD1. The CDR3 totals 18 residues. The V and J ends lost 2 bases and 7 bases, in that order; junction bases with no gene match: 13. Per the germline V gene, CDR1 is LGHNA and CDR2 is YNFKEQ. CDR3 sequence: CASSQLRGRTGQNSPLHF. Written as DNA, the CDR3 is TGTGCCAGCAGCCAATTGCGAGGTCGGACAGGGCAAAATTCACCCCTCCACTTT.

The V and J genes are TRBV9 and TRBJ2-1; 7 bases are a match to TRBD1. The CDR3 has 16 amino acids. V lost 3 bases to trimming and J lost 5 bases; unmatched junction nucleotides: 11. From germline, CDR1 is SGDLS and CDR2 YYNGEE. In nucleotides, the CDR3 is TGTGCCAGCAGCGGAGTAGGCCTAGGGACAGACAATGAGCAGTTCTTC. As protein: CASSGVGLGTDNEQFF.

In its sample, this clonotype was seen a few times. This chain joins TRBV4-1 and TRBJ2-1; 7 bases align to TRBD1. The germline CDR1 and CDR2 sequences are MGHRA and YSYEKL. The CDR3 is 16 residues long. V lost 0 bases and J lost 9; bases outside the gene matches: 11. The CDR3, as DNA: TGCGCCAGCAGCCAAGATACCGGGACAGCTCCCGGTGAGCAGTTCTTC. Its protein product is CASSQDTGTAPGEQFF.

This clonotype was detected ten times or more. This chain links TRBV9 with TRBJ1-1; tentative D call: TRBD1 (6 bases). Trimming cost V 2 bases and J 2 bases, with 13 bases left between them. The germline V gene has CDR1 SGDLS and CDR2 YYNGEE. The CDR3 is 15 amino acids. The CDR3 nucleotides are TGTGCCAGCAGCGTTTCCGGGGGGCGCAACACTGAAGCTTTCTTT. It yields the protein CASSVSGGRNTEAFF.

The chain links TRBV7-3 to TRBJ2-7, with unresolved D. The CDR3 has 15 amino acids. Germline CDR1 is SGHTA and CDR2 is FQGTGA. V was pared by 5 bases and J by 1 base, with 15 bases between. DNA of the CDR3: TGTGCCAGCAGCCCAGTCGGTGGGTCGTCCTACGAGCAGTACTTC. Translation gives CASSPVGGSSYEQYF.

The rearrangement links TRBV7-2 to TRBJ2-3, with 9 bases that match TRBD2. CDR1 SGHTA and CDR2 FQGNSA come from the germline V gene. The length of the CDR3 is 18 residues. V lost 2 bases, J lost 2 bases, and 11 bases stayed unmatched. The CDR3 is CASSLTTAGGGYTDTQYF. Here the CDR3 DNA reads TGTGCCAGCAGCTTAACCACCGCGGGGGGGGGATACACAGATACGCAGTATTTT.

This clonotype was counted only a few times. A read error may be the cause here, since a much bigger clone is one base away. V usage is TRBV13 and J usage is TRBJ2-1; perhaps TRBD2 as D (5 bases). CDR3 length: 13 amino acids. Germline V gives CDR1 PRHDT, CDR2 FYEKMQ (reference sequence). V was clipped by 4 bases and J by 3 bases, with 7 bases between them. As DNA, the CDR3 is TGTGCCAGCAGCTCTCGGGGCTACAATGAGCAGTTCTTC. It codes for CASSSRGYNEQFF. The entire variable domain, with the rest obtained from reference TRBV13 and TRBJ2-1, is as follows: AAGVIQSPRHLIKEKRETATLKCYPIPRHDTVYWYQQGPGQDPQFLISFYEKMQSDKGSIPDRFSAQQFSDYHSELNMSSLELGDSALYFCASSSRGYNEQFFGPGTRLTVL.

This clonotype was detected many times. At one end the junction does not follow the germline gene, possibly because of a read error. The J gene is TRBJ1-1, the V gene TRBV6-5; D gene ambiguous. Germline values: CDR1 MNHEY, CDR2 SVGAGI. The CDR3 sequence is 12 residues long. The CDR3 DNA follows: TGTGCCAGCAGTTATTCGTCCGGCAAGGCCTATTTT. Protein product: CASSYSSGKAYF.

There are a few counts of this clonotype. The chain uses TRBV7-2 and TRBJ2-7; 9 positions agree with TRBD1. Unmatched junction bases numbered 6, after V lost 5 bases and J lost 4 bases. Germline V gene data show CDR1 as SGHTA and CDR2 as FQGNSA. The CDR3 is 14 residues long. The CDR3 DNA reads TGTGCCAGCAGCCGAGGACAGGGGCAGTACGAGCAGTACTTC. This codes for CASSRGQGQYEQYF.

This clonotype was found a few times. The rearrangement uses TRBV9 and TRBJ2-3; 7 bases map to TRBD1. The junction had 6 bases not matched to a gene; V was cut back by 0 bases and J by 5 bases. The CDR3 covers 15 residues. The germline V gene encodes CDR1 SGDLS and CDR2 YYNGEE. The CDR3 DNA reads TGTGCCAGCAGCGTAGAGGGGGCCCGACAAGATACGCAGTATTTT. It translates to CASSVEGARQDTQYF.

This clonotype was seen only a few times. The chain joins TRBV27 to TRBJ1-1; D is unclear. The CDR3 is made up of 15 amino acids. Germline V gives CDR1 MNHEY, CDR2 SMNVEV (reference sequence). Trimming took off 4 bases at V and 0 bases at J, with 12 bases between the two ends. DNA of the CDR3: TGTGCCAGCAGTTCTCCAGGATCGATGAACACTGAAGCTTTCTTT. Translation: CASSSPGSMNTEAFF.

This clonotype was recorded a few times. The chain uses TRBV7-8 and TRBJ2-7, with 11 bases fitting TRBD2. Germline V gives CDR1 SGHVS, CDR2 FQNEAQ. This CDR3 contains 16 residues. Losses at the gene ends were 3 bases for V and 2 bases for J; bases not matched to a gene: 6. CDR3: CASSFKGLAAPYEQYF. The CDR3 bases are TGTGCCAGCAGCTTTAAGGGACTAGCGGCCCCCTACGAGCAGTACTTC.

The V gene is TRBV4-1, the J gene TRBJ2-5; D gene ambiguous. Germline loops: CDR1 MGHRA, CDR2 YSYEKL. CDR3 length: 15 residues. The ends were cut back, 0 bases at V and 2 bases at J, with 10 bases in the middle. CDR3 region: CASSQDLGRQETQYF. As DNA, the CDR3 is TGCGCCAGCAGCCAAGATCTAGGACGACAAGAGACCCAGTACTTC.

This clonotype turned up a few times. V is TRBV10-3 and J is TRBJ2-1; 11 bases fit TRBD2. Germline trimming cut 0 bases from V and 0 bases from J; bases unmatched to any gene: 4. CDR1 ENHRY and CDR2 SYGVKD come from the germline V gene. This CDR3 spans 18 amino acids. This CDR3 is CAISESGLAVLSYNEQFF. CDR3 nucleotide sequence: TGTGCCATCAGTGAGTCGGGACTAGCGGTCCTCTCCTACAATGAGCAGTTCTTC.

This clonotype was recorded at least ten times. V is TRBV4-1 and J is TRBJ1-2, with 9 bases identical to TRBD1. V shed 4 bases and J 13 bases; nucleotides not matched to a gene: 13. This CDR3 has 14 amino acids. The germline CDR1 and CDR2 sequences are MGHRA and YSYEKL. The CDR3 DNA is TGCGCCAGCAGCCCGCCGGGACAGGGCCAGTTCCGCACCTTC. It yields the protein CASSPPGQGQFRTF.